The clone carrying this T cell receptor beta chain was picked up many times. Its matching antigen is unknown. These data belong to a study of identical twins. General study findings and limits: It was possible that invariant MAIT and iNKT cells partly confounded the zero-insertion analyses.

Trimming cost V 5 bases and J 7 bases, with 9 bases left between them. In germline, CDR1 is DFQATT, CDR2 SNEGSKA (reference sequence). CDR3 length: 11 amino acids. TCRdb called the 5' RACE reads again in MiXCR, with one record for every CDR3 protein. The sample comprises about 660,000 distinct CDR3 sequences, 8.6% of which are singletons, and approximately 0.96% rests with the top ten. This sample also appeared in a second study, on yellow fever vaccine responses in identical twins. From that second work: It has been reported that, in twins, the vaccine T cell response seemed partly convergent and partly personalized.

The source is a woman younger than 35 in good health. The chain employs TRBV20-1 and TRBJ2-1; D possibly corresponds to TRBD2 (5 bases). Material: PBMCs. DNA for the CDR3: TGCAGTGCTTATGAGCGGAATGAGCAGTTCTTC. It is translated as CSAYERNEQFF.